Shown below are 25 T cell receptor beta chains from a single sample sequenced in a study of blood T cell repertoires in COVID-19. Data came from immunoSEQ multiplex PCR; TCRdb stores just in-frame clones and leaves some out. The sample yields some 350,000 clones, around 87% seen once. The sequenced material came from PBMCs or T cells enriched from blood (not recorded which). The receptors here all came from a woman aged 30 to 39 who had recovered from COVID-19.

This clone was recorded only once. The V gene is TRBV15, the J gene TRBJ1-1; D may be TRBD1 (6 bases). Germline V gene sequence: CDR1 LNHNV, CDR2 YYDKDF (reference sequence). V dropped 0 bases and J dropped 0 bases, with 8 bases sitting between them. This CDR3 is built from 15 residues. CDR3 sequence: CATSRDRTVNTEAFF. The CDR3 DNA reads as TGTGCCACCAGCAGAGATCGGACAGTGAACACTGAAGCTTTCTTT.

J is TRBJ2-1 and V is TRBV11-3, with TRBD1 identical over 7 bases. V was clipped by 0 bases and J by 5 bases; unmatched bases: 7. CDR1 SGHNT and CDR2 YENEEA come from the germline V gene. This CDR3 has 16 residues. CDR3 DNA: TGTGCCAGCAGCTTAGATCCCGGGACAGAAAACAATGAGCAGTTCTTC. Translation gives CASSLDPGTENNEQFF.

The rearrangement joins TRBV19 to TRBJ2-2, with TRBD1 identical over 7 bases. The germline gives CDR1 LNHDA, CDR2 SQIVND (reference sequence). Trimming took 8 bases from V and 2 from J; bases not matched to a gene: 2. This CDR3 contains 13 residues. CDR3 in amino acids: CASWDSNTGELFF. The CDR3 DNA reads as TGTGCCAGTTGGGACAGCAACACCGGGGAGCTGTTTTTT.

The chain carries TRBV9 and TRBJ2-7; 12 bases agree with TRBD1. Germline assignment: CDR1 SGDLS and CDR2 YYNGEE. Germline trimming cut 0 bases from V and 7 bases from J; bases unmatched to any gene: 8. This CDR3 has 16 amino acids. CDR3 residues: CASSVDPGQGAREQYF. CDR3 DNA: TGTGCCAGCAGCGTAGACCCGGGACAGGGGGCGCGGGAGCAGTACTTC.

The rearrangement joins TRBV5-1 to TRBJ2-1; maybe TRBD2 (6 bases). Per the germline V gene, CDR1 is SGHRS and CDR2 is YFSETQ. Trimming cost V 4 bases and J 9 bases, with 17 bases left between them. The CDR3 spans 14 residues. The CDR3 DNA reads TGCGCCAGCAGCCCCGGGACGGAGGAGGGTGAGCAGTTCTTC. This codes for CASSPGTEEGEQFF.

The J gene is TRBJ2-7, the V gene TRBV6-5, with D unresolved. The germline V and J ends were trimmed by 2 bases and 6 bases, with 17 bases remaining between them. This CDR3 is 15 amino acids long. Germline V CDR1 and CDR2: MNHEY, SVGAGI. The CDR3 sequence is CASSYGRQWVGEQYF. The CDR3 region has the DNA TGTGCCAGCAGTTACGGAAGACAATGGGTTGGCGAGCAGTACTTC.

V is TRBV6-5 and J is TRBJ2-2; possible D gene TRBD1, 5 bases. The CDR3 contains 13 residues. V lost 2 bases to trimming and J lost 11 bases, with 12 bases between them. Germline values: CDR1 MNHEY, CDR2 SVGAGI. CDR3 nucleotide sequence: TGTGCCAGCAGTTACGCCTCAGGGTACGAGCTGTTTTTT. Translating it yields CASSYASGYELFF.

The genes are TRBV5-1 and TRBJ1-4; D remains unclear. Germline V gene data show CDR1 as SGHRS and CDR2 as YFSETQ. This CDR3 region has 13 residues. Trimming stripped 0 bases from V and 8 bases from J, with 8 bases between. The CDR3 DNA reads TGCGCCAGCAGCTTGGCGGGTGGCGAAAAACTGTTTTTT. Amino acids: CASSLAGGEKLFF. Full variable domain (remainder filled in from reference TRBV5-1 and TRBJ1-4): KAGVTQTPRYLIKTRGQQVTLSCSPISGHRSVSWYQQTPGQGLQFLFEYFSETQRNKGNFPGRFSGRQFSNSRSEMNVSTLELGDSALYLCASSLAGGEKLFFGSGTQLSVL.

This chain connects TRBV4-1 to TRBJ2-1, with D possibly being TRBD2 (5 bases). The CDR3 has 16 amino acids. Trimming cost V 4 bases and J 2 bases, with 15 bases left between them. Germline assignment: CDR1 MGHRA and CDR2 YSYEKL. The DNA of the CDR3 is TGCGCCAGCAGCCGGGAGCCATCTCTCCCCTACAATGAGCAGTTCTTC. As protein: CASSREPSLPYNEQFF.

V is TRBV27 and J is TRBJ1-2; weak D call: TRBD1 (5 bases). The CDR3 spans 14 residues. The germline V gene encodes CDR1 MNHEY and CDR2 SMNVEV (reference sequence). Trimming removed 0 bases from V and 6 bases from J, with 11 bases in between. CDR3 sequence: CASSLSGQGNGYTF. The CDR3 nucleotides read TGTGCCAGCAGTTTATCTGGCCAGGGAAATGGCTACACCTTC.

This sequence joins TRBV10-3 and TRBJ2-5, with D unclear. V was trimmed by 2 bases and J by 5 bases, leaving 3 bases between them. The germline V gene encodes CDR1 ENHRY and CDR2 SYGVKD. There are 11 residues in the CDR3. The CDR3 sequence: CAISERETQYF. The CDR3 nucleotides are TGTGCCATCAGTGAGCGGGAGACCCAGTACTTC.

This clone was observed once. The DNA of the CDR3 is TGTGCCAGCAGCCCCATTCCAGGGGACGAGCAGTACTTC. This translates into CASSPIPGDEQYF. The gene calls are TRBV5-6 and TRBJ2-7; the D gene is possibly TRBD1 (6 bases). The CDR3 sequence is 13 residues long. Trimming stripped 4 bases from V and 5 bases from J, with 13 bases between. CDR1 SGHDT and CDR2 YYEEEE come from the germline V gene.

The chain carries TRBV28 and TRBJ2-1; the match to TRBD2 covers 8 bases. Germline V gives CDR1 MDHEN, CDR2 SYDVKM. The CDR3 contains 16 residues. J gave up 1 base and V 3 bases, and 5 bases lay outside the gene matches. This chain's CDR3 is CASSLTGGRSYNEQFF. The CDR3 DNA follows: TGTGCCAGCAGTTTGACGGGGGGGCGATCCTACAATGAGCAGTTCTTC.

This chain joins TRBV28 and TRBJ2-1; TRBD2 aligns across 12 bases. There are 16 residues in the CDR3. V lost 5 bases and J lost 3; bases outside the gene matches: 5. Germline V CDR1 and CDR2: MDHEN, SYDVKM. CDR3 nucleotides: TGTGCCAGCAGTGAGGGGACTAGCGGGTACTACAATGAGCAGTTCTTC. This encodes CASSEGTSGYYNEQFF.

The chain recombines TRBV5-1 with TRBJ2-4; a weak D match, TRBD2 (6 bases). This CDR3 spans 13 amino acids. Between the trimmed V and J ends, which lost 0 bases and 8 bases, there was a span of 9 bases. Germline loops: CDR1 SGHRS, CDR2 YFSETQ. This chain's CDR3 is CASSLGPGDIQYF. The CDR3 bases are TGCGCCAGCAGCTTGGGTCCGGGGGACATTCAGTACTTC.

V and J are TRBV4-3 and TRBJ1-2; D is undetermined. Germline loops: CDR1 LGHNA, CDR2 YSLEER. Trimming shortened V by 2 bases and J by 1 base, and 11 bases separated the two germline ends. CDR3 length: 15 residues. The CDR3 loop is CASSQTPGNNYGYTF. CDR3 DNA sequence: TGCGCCAGCAGCCAAACCCCCGGGAATAACTATGGCTACACCTTC.

V is TRBV28 and J is TRBJ1-4, with TRBD1 as a possible D gene (6 bases). Germline CDR1 reads MDHEN; CDR2 reads SYDVKM. The CDR3 is made up of 15 amino acids. V lost 5 bases and J lost 4, with 14 bases in between. The CDR3 sequence: CASSQSRGVNEKLFF. The CDR3 DNA follows: TGTGCCAGCAGTCAAAGCAGGGGCGTTAATGAAAAACTGTTTTTT.

V usage is TRBV27 and J usage is TRBJ1-2; tentatively, D is TRBD1 (6 bases). The V and J ends lost 5 bases and 3 bases respectively, with 13 bases between them. This CDR3 comprises 14 residues. Germline CDR1 is MNHEY and CDR2 is SMNVEV (reference sequence). Here the CDR3 DNA reads TGTGCCAGCAGTCCCAGGGAGGGGGACTATGGCTACACCTTC. Its protein is CASSPREGDYGYTF.

This clone was seen more than once but under ten times. This sequence joins TRBV9 and TRBJ1-3; the D is unclear. Per the germline V gene, CDR1 is SGDLS and CDR2 is YYNGEE. Between the trimmed V and J ends, which lost 0 bases and 0 bases, there was a span of 13 bases. This CDR3 has 17 residues. The CDR3 region is CASSVAPPGHSGNTIYF. The CDR3 DNA reads TGTGCCAGCAGCGTAGCCCCCCCAGGCCACTCTGGAAACACCATATATTTT. The full variable domain, its missing parts supplied by reference TRBV9 and TRBJ1-3, is DSGVTQTPKHLITATGQRVTLRCSPRSGDLSVYWYQQSLDQGLQFLIQYYNGEERAKGNILERFSAQQFPDLHSELNLSSLELGDSALYFCASSVAPPGHSGNTIYFGEGSWLTVV.

The CDR3 DNA reads as TGTGCCAGCAGTTACGTCCTAGCGGGGGCCCTCTACGAGCAGTACTTC. Protein product: CASSYVLAGALYEQYF. V and J are TRBV6-2 or TRBV6-3 and TRBJ2-7, with 10 bases fitting TRBD2. J lost 3 bases, V lost 2 bases, and 7 bases had no gene match. CDR1 MNHEY and CDR2 SVGEGT come from the germline V gene. This CDR3 comprises 16 residues.

The V gene is TRBV2, the J gene TRBJ1-1; 7 bases align to TRBD1. The junction had 3 bases not matched to a gene; V was cut back by 8 bases and J by 0 bases. This CDR3 comprises 13 residues. Germline V gene sequence: CDR1 SNHLY, CDR2 FYNNEI. The CDR3 bases are TGTGCCAGCGCTGGACAGGTGAACACTGAAGCTTTCTTT. Translated, it gives CASAGQVNTEAFF.

CDR3 loop: CASSISSFYEQYF. CDR3 bases: TGTGCCAGTAGTATATCCTCCTTCTACGAGCAGTACTTC. The chain recombines TRBV19 with TRBJ2-7; the D is unclear. The CDR3 runs 13 residues. V was shortened by 2 bases and J by 3 bases, with 8 bases between the two germline ends. Per germline, CDR1 LNHDA and CDR2 SQIVND (reference sequence).

Turning to this clone: The sample holds other DNA sequences that translate to the same CDR3. The rearrangement joins TRBV28 to TRBJ2-2, with D perhaps TRBD1 (6 bases). The CDR3 contains 14 residues. Looked up from germline, CDR1 is MDHEN and CDR2 is SYDVKM. The V end was cut by 9 bases, the J end by 8 bases, with 19 bases between. CDR3 nucleotide sequence: TGTGCCAGTAGTCCGGGACAACTACCGGGGGAGCTGTTTTTT. Encoded protein: CASSPGQLPGELFF.

The chain carries TRBV21-1 and TRBJ1-3; TRBD1 is the table's D call, not checked against the DNA. TRBV21-1 is classified as a pseudogene. This CDR3 comprises 21 residues. The CDR3 DNA reads as TGTGCCAGCAGCAAAGCGACCCCGGGACAGGGCCGCCGCTACTCTGGAAACACCATATATTTT. Translation: CASSKATPGQGRRYSGNTIYF.

This sequence joins TRBV6-2 or TRBV6-3 and TRBJ2-7, with TRBD2 matching over 8 bases. Per germline, CDR1 MNHEY and CDR2 SVGEGT. The CDR3 is 16 residues long. The ends lost 0 bases at V and 2 bases at J; junction bases unmatched: 6. The CDR3 spells CASSYSTGTSPYEQYF. In DNA form, the CDR3 reads TGTGCCAGCAGTTACTCTACCGGGACTAGTCCCTACGAGCAGTACTTC.